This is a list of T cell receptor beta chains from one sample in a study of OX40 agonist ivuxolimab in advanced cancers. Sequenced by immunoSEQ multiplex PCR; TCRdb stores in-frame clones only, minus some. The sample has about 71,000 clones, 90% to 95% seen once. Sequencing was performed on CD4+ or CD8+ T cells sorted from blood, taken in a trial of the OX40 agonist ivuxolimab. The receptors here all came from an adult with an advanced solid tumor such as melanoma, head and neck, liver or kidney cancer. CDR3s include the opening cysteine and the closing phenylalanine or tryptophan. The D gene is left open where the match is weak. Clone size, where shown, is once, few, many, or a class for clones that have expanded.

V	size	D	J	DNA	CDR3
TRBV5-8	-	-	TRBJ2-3	TGTGCCAGCAGACCTCCGACAGGGAGGGCAGATACGCAGTATTTT	CASRPPTGRADTQYF
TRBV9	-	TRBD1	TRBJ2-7	TGTGCCAGCAGCGTAGGGGACAGGGTTTGGTCCGAGCAGTACTTC	CASSVGDRVWSEQYF
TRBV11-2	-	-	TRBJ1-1	TGTGCCAGCAGCTTAGATTGGGCAAACACTGAAGCTTTCTTT	CASSLDWANTEAFF
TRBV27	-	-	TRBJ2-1	TGTGCCAGCAGTTTAAACAATGAGCAGTTCTTC	CASSLNNEQFF
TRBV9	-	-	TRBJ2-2	TGTGCCAGCAGCGTAGGGTTAAGGAACACCGGGGAGCTGTTTTTT	CASSVGLRNTGELFF
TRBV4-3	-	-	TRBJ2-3	TGCGCCAGCAGCCAAGGGGTGGGGGCAGTTTGGCCAACAGATACGCAGTATTTT	CASSQGVGAVWPTDTQYF
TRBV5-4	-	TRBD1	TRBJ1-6	TGTGCCAGCAGCCGGGACAGGGGAGATTCCTATAATTCACCCCTCCACTTT	CASSRDRGDSYNSPLHF
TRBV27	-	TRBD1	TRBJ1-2	TGTGCCAGCAGTTTCATGACAGGGCCCCTAGGCTATGGCTACACCTTC	CASSFMTGPLGYGYTF
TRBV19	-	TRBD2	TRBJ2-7	TGTGCCAGTAGTTGGCTAGCGGGAGACGTTTACGAGCAGTACTTC	CASSWLAGDVYEQYF
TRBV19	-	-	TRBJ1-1	TGTGCCAGTAGTACGGCCACAGGGTGGACTGAAGCTTTCTTT	CASSTATGWTEAFF
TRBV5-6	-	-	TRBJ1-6	TGTGCCAGCAGCTTGGGCCTCGCTTCACCCCTCCACTTT	CASSLGLASPLHF
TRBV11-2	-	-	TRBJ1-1	TGTGCCAGCAGCTTAGTTGGGCGGATGAACACTGAAGCTTTCTTT	CASSLVGRMNTEAFF
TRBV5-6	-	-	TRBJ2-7	TGTGCCAGCAGCTTGGTACCGGGTGAAGACATCTCCTACGAGCAGTACTTC	CASSLVPGEDISYEQYF
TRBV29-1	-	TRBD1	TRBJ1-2	TGCAGCGTTGGGAAGGAGGGGGACAGCTATTATGGCTACACCTTC	CSVGKEGDSYYGYTF
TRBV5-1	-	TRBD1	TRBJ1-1	TGCGCCAGCAGCTGGGCCCCTGACAGGGGCCGGGTCACTGAAGCTTTCTTT	CASSWAPDRGRVTEAFF
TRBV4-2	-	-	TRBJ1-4	TGTGCCAGCAGCCAAGATATGGGGGGAATTAGCCTCCGGGCAGAGGAAAAACTGTTTTTT	CASSQDMGGISLRAEEKLFF
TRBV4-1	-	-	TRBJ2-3	TGCGCCAGCAGCCAAGGGTCGGGATCCTTAGATACGCAGTATTTT	CASSQGSGSLDTQYF
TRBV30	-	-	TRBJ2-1	TGTGCCTGGAGTGTTAGGAGTTCTAGCTGGGCAGAGCAGTTCTTC	CAWSVRSSSWAEQFF
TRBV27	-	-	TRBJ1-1	TGTGCCAGCAGTTTATTAGGGGGGACCACTGAAGCTTTCTTT	CASSLLGGTTEAFF
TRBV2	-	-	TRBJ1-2	TGTGCCAGCAGTGAGGCAGGGAGGTCATATGGCTACACCTTC	CASSEAGRSYGYTF
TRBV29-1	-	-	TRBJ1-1	TGCAGCGTTGATGGTCGGGGGGCGGGTGAAGCTTTCTTT	CSVDGRGAGEAFF
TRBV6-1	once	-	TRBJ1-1	TGTGCCAGCAGTGACTCTAGGGGGGCTAACACTGAAGCTTTCTTT	CASSDSRGANTEAFF
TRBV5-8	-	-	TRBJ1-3	TGTGCCAGCAGCTTGGGGGTCCCTGGAAACACCATATATTTT	CASSLGVPGNTIYF
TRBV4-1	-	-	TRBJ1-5	TGCGCCAGCAGCCAAGGTGGGGGGCCCCAGCATTTT	CASSQGGGPQHF
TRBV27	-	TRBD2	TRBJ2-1	TGTGCCAGCAGTTTATTGGGGGCTAGCGGGGACTTTGGTGAGCAGTTCTTC	CASSLLGASGDFGEQFF
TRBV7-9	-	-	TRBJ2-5	TGTGCCAGCAGCTTGGGCTATGGGCAGATTCAAGAGACCCAGTACTTC	CASSLGYGQIQETQYF
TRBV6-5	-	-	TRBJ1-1	TGTGCCAGCAGTCCGGGACCTATGAACACTGAAGCTTTCTTT	CASSPGPMNTEAFF
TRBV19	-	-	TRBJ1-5	TGTGCCACCACTGGGTGGGTGGGAGGCAATCAGCCCCAGCATTTT	CATTGWVGGNQPQHF
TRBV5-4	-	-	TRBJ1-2	TGTGCCAGCAGCCCGGGCCGGGGTGGCTACACCTTC	CASSPGRGGYTF
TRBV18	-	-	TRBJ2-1	TGTGCCAGCTCCCCCGAGGGAGCGACCAATGAGCAGTTCTTC	CASSPEGATNEQFF
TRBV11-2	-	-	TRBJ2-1	TGTGCCAGCAGCTTAAGGGGAATTCGTGAGCAGTTCTTC	CASSLRGIREQFF
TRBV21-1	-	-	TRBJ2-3	TGTGCCAGCAGCATAACCAGCGGCCGCACAGATACGCAGTATTTT	CASSITSGRTDTQYF
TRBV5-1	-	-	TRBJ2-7	TGCGCCAGCAGCCGGGCGGGGGAGCAGTACTTC	CASSRAGEQYF
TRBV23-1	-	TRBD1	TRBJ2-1	TGCGCCAGCTCTATGGACAGGGCCCGATTCTTC	CASSMDRARFF
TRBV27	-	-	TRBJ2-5	TGTGCCAGCAGTCCCACCCCCGACAGAACCCAGTACTTC	CASSPTPDRTQYF
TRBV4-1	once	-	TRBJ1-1	TGCGCCAGCAGCCAACTCGGGGGACGGACTGAAGCTTTCTTT	CASSQLGGRTEAFF
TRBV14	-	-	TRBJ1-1	TGTGCCAGCAGCCAAGGAGGGGCCGAAGCTTTCTTT	CASSQGGAEAFF
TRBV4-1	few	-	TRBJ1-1	TGCGCCAGCAGCCGCGGGAACACTGAAGCTTTCTTT	CASSRGNTEAFF
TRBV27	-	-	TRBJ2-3	TGTGCCAGCAGCCGCCGACAGCTCACAGATACGCAGTATTTT	CASSRRQLTDTQYF
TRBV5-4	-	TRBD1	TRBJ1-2	TGTGCCAGCAGCACCGGGACAGCGTACTATGGCTACACCTTC	CASSTGTAYYGYTF
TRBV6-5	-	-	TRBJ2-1	TGTGCCAGCAGTTACCAGCCTGGGGGTAGATACAATGAGCAGTTCTTC	CASSYQPGGRYNEQFF
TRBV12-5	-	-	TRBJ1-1	TGTGCTAGTTCCCCGGGGTTGAACACTGAAGCTTTCTTT	CASSPGLNTEAFF
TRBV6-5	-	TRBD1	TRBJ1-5	TGTGCCAGCAAGTTAGGACAGGGCAATCAGCCCCAGCATTTT	CASKLGQGNQPQHF
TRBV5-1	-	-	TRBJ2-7	TGCGCCAGCAGCTTGGGTCAGCCCTCCTACGAGCAGTACTTC	CASSLGQPSYEQYF
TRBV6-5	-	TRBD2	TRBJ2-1	TGTGCCAGCAGTTTTCTGGCGGGAGGGCTATACAATGAGCAGTTCTTC	CASSFLAGGLYNEQFF
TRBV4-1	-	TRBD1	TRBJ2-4	TGCGCCAGCAGCCTGACATCCGGGACAGGGCCCCAAAACATTCAGTACTTC	CASSLTSGTGPQNIQYF
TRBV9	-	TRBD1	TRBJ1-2	TGTGCCAGCAGCGCGGGACAGGGGAACTATGGCTACACCTTC	CASSAGQGNYGYTF
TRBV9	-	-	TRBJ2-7	TGTGCCAGCAACGTAGAGGGGCGGAGAGACTACGAGCAGTACTTC	CASNVEGRRDYEQYF
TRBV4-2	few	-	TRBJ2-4	TGTGCCAGCAGCCAAGAGGACATTCAGTACTTC	CASSQEDIQYF
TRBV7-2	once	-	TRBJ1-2	TGTGCCAGCAGCTTAGCGGGCAGAACTAACTATGGCTACACCTTC	CASSLAGRTNYGYTF
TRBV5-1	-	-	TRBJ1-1	TGCGCCAGCAGCTTAAGGGTAGGGAACACTGAAGCTTTCTTT	CASSLRVGNTEAFF
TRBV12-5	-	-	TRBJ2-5	TGTGCTAGTGGTTGGTTTCAAGAGACCCAGTACTTC	CASGWFQETQYF
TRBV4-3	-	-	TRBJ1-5	TGCGCCAGCAGCCAAAATCAGGGTAGCAATCAGCCCCAGCATTTT	CASSQNQGSNQPQHF
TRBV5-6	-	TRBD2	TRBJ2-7	TGTGCCAGCAGCCTTAGCGGGAGAAGCTCCTACGAGCAGTACTTC	CASSLSGRSSYEQYF
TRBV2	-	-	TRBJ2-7	TGTGCCAGCAGTGAAGACTACGAGCAGTACTTC	CASSEDYEQYF